One and the same sample provided the 2 T cell receptor beta chains below, sequenced in a study of human T cells and chemical hapten exposure. The time point was: pre-sensitization, week 0. The treatment is: therapeutic diphenylcyclopropenone sensitization with weekly scalp DPC. In TCRdb, the RACE reads were re-called with MiXCR into one record per CDR3 protein. The sample holds 200,000 to 300,000 distinct CDR3 sequences, approximately 8.4% seen once. Specimen: whole blood, collected in connection with sensitization to the hapten diphenylcyclopropenone (DPC). The receptors here all came from a middle-aged woman with alopecia areata. Some clones in this sample may be carry-over from other donors' samples.

The chain is built from TRBV12-3 or TRBV12-4 and TRBJ1-2; the match to TRBD1 covers 7 bases. V shed 4 bases, J shed 8 bases, and the junction held 13 bases outside the gene matches. This CDR3 has 15 amino acids. As DNA, the CDR3 is TGTGCCAGCAGTTCATCGGACAGGCCCTTACAGGGCTACACCTTC. It encodes CASSSSDRPLQGYTF.

A few counts support this clonotype. CDR3 sequence (DNA): TGCAGTGCTAGAGATCCGAGACAGGGTACCCTCAATCAGCCCCAGCATTTT. This translates into CSARDPRQGTLNQPQHF. The rearrangement uses TRBV20-1 and TRBJ1-5; 7 bases match TRBD1. CDR1 and CDR2 (germline): DFQATT, SNEGSKA (reference sequence). The J segment lost 3 bases and the V segment lost 0 bases, leaving 11 bases of the junction unmatched. The CDR3 extends over 17 amino acids.